This TCR beta chain was documented in a study of blood T cell repertoires in COVID-19. TCRdb keeps only in-frame clones here, not all; method: immunoSEQ multiplex PCR. The sample lists roughly 110,000 clones, approximately 90% seen once, with approximately 1.2% in the top ten. Germline values: CDR1 SGHRS, CDR2 YFSETQ. Trimming left V 4 bases short and J 5 bases short, with 15 bases between. This CDR3 spans 14 amino acids. This TCR came from a woman aged 25 to 45 with acute or convalescent COVID-19. The chain joins TRBV5-1 to TRBJ2-5, with a possible D match to TRBD2 (6 bases). The sequencing input was peripheral blood. The CDR3 is CASSPGGGSETQYF. CDR3 bases: TGCGCCAGCAGCCCGGGTGGGGGGTCGGAGACCCAGTACTTC.